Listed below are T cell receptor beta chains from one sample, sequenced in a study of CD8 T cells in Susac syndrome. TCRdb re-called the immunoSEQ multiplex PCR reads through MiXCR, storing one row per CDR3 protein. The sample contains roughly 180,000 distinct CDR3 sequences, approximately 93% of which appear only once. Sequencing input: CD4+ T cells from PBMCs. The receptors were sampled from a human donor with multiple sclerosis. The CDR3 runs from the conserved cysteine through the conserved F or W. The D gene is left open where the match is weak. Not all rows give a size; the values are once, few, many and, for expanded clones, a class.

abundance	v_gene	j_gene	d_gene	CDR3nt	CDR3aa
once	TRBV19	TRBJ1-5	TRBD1	TGTGCCGGGGGACAGGGGGATAATCAGCCCCAGCATTTT	CAGGQGDNQPQHF
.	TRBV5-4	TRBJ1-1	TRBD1	TGTGCCAGCAGCGGCCGACAGGGGAGGCCTGAAGCTTTCTTT	CASSGRQGRPEAFF
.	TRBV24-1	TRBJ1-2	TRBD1	TGTGCCACCAGTGTACCGGGACAGGGGGCAAGTGGCTACACCTTC	CATSVPGQGASGYTF
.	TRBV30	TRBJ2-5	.	TGTGCCTGGCGCCCGCGAGGTACCCCTCACGGGGCCCAGTACTTC	CAWRPRGTPHGAQYF
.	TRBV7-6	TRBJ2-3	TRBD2	TGTGCCAGCAGCTTGGGAGCGGGAGTTGGAGATACGCAGTATTTT	CASSLGAGVGDTQYF
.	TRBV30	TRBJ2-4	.	TGTGCCTGGAGTCCCGGGACCCCAGGCATTCAGTACTTC	CAWSPGTPGIQYF
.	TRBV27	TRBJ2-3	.	TGTGCCAGCAGCTTCAGGTCCGCAGATACGCAGTATTTT	CASSFRSADTQYF
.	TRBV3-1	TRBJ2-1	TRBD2	TGTGCCAGCAGCACAGCGGGAGACTACAATGAGCAGTTCTTC	CASSTAGDYNEQFF
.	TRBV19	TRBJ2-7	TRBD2	TGTGCCAGTAGTATCCAACTAGCGGGCTCCTACGAGCAGTACTTC	CASSIQLAGSYEQYF
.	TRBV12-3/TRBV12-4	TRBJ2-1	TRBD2	TGTGCCAGCAGCCCCATAGCGGGGGGGGGCAATGAGCAGTTCTTC	CASSPIAGGGNEQFF
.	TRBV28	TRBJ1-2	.	TGTGCCAGCAGTTTATTGAGCTATGGCTACACCTTC	CASSLLSYGYTF
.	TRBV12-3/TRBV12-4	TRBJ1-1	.	TGTGCCAGCACCCCTCACCGGGGCCCCTCGAACACTGAAGCTTTCTTT	CASTPHRGPSNTEAFF
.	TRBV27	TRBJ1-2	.	TGTGCCAGCAGTTTAATGGCAGGGGCCGTCGCTAACTATGGCTACACCTTC	CASSLMAGAVANYGYTF
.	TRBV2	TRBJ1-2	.	TGTGCCAGCAGTTATAACAGGGATGGCTACACCTTC	CASSYNRDGYTF
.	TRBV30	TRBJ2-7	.	TGTGCCTGGAATGCGGGGCGTGGCGAGCAGTACTTC	CAWNAGRGEQYF
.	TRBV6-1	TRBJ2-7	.	TGTGCCAGCAGTGAAAATCGGGGCCCGGCGGAGCAGTACTTC	CASSENRGPAEQYF
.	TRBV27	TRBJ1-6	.	TGTGCCAGCAGTTTTAGAAACGGAGCGAATAGTTCACCCCTCCACTTT	CASSFRNGANSSPLHF
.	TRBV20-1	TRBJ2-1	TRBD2	TGCAGTGCTAGAGATCAGGCTAGCGGGGGGGCTTACAATGAGCAGTTCTTC	CSARDQASGGAYNEQFF
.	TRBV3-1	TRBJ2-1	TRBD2	TGTGCCAGCAGCCCTTTAGCGGGAGGCTCCTACAATGAGCAGTTCTTC	CASSPLAGGSYNEQFF
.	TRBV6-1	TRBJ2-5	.	TGTGCCAGCAGTGAAGCCCCTGGACAGTCAGAGACCCAGTACTTC	CASSEAPGQSETQYF
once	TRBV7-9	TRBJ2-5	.	TGTGCCAGCAGCAGGACCGCAGAGACCCAGTACTTC	CASSRTAETQYF
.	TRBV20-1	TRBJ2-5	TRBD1	TGCAGTGCTGTCCCTCAGACAGGGGAGACCCAGTACTTC	CSAVPQTGETQYF
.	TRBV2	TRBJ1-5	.	TGTGCCAGCAGTGCTCAATCCGCGGGCAATCAGCCCCAGCATTTT	CASSAQSAGNQPQHF
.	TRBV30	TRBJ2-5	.	TGTGCCTGGAGTGTAGACCAAGAGACCCAGTACTTC	CAWSVDQETQYF
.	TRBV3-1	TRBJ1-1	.	TGTGCCAGCAGCCAATCAGGGTTGTGGACTGAAGCTTTCTTT	CASSQSGLWTEAFF
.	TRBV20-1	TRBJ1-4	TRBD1	TGCAGTGCTCCGTCAGGGGGGGCGGGGGAAAAACTGTTTTTT	CSAPSGGAGEKLFF